This T cell receptor (beta chain) is drawn from a study of CD8+ T cells in alopecia areata (dated by TCRdb to the late 2010s). Regarding the research as a whole: The treated patients, all with moderate-to-severe alopecia areata, were enrolled in an open-label pilot trial of oral tofacitinib given at 5 to 10 mg twice daily. Patients stayed on tofacitinib for 6 to 18 months and then had 6 months of follow-up off drug so that delayed response and recurrence could be assessed. TCRbeta CDR3 regions were amplified by immunoSEQ multiplex PCR using 35 Vbeta forward and 13 Jbeta reverse primers. For the treated patients, the SALT score, which quantifies what percentage of scalp surface area is affected, served as the measure of disease severity. Scalp clonality was compared among normal scalp (n=4), patchy alopecia areata scalp (n=8), and alopecia totalis/universalis scalp (n=8). Biopsies were taken from tofacitinib-treated patients at baseline and again at 4 and 24 weeks into treatment, and several of those patients also had a later scalp biopsy. On the human side, TCRbeta sequencing was run on scalp tissue and on sorted CD4+ and CD8+ peripheral blood T cells from healthy controls and from alopecia areata patients with either patchy or totalis/universalis disease. RNA was extracted with the PAXgene miRNA kit for fixed scalp, the miRNeasy kit for PBMCs, and the RNeasy kit for mouse skin. In both human patients and the C3H/HeJ mouse model, the study applied high-throughput TCRbeta sequencing to look at T cell clonal expansion in alopecia areata. Study-wide findings and limitations: With tofacitinib, both scalp clonality and the number of expanded CD8+ clones among the top 100 scalp clones went down significantly. Compared with normal scalp, lesional scalp had higher clonality and more expanded CD8+ clones, particularly in alopecia totalis/universalis, a pattern that suggests antigenic drive. Because the treated cohort was small and had just a single nonresponder, larger studies are needed to establish links between baseline CD8+ expansion and response. Compared with mice, TCR sequences shared between patients were less clear, possibly partly because of HLA diversity across the patient population. Scalp TCR repertoire analysis is complicated because resident alphabeta T cells in normal human skin are also sequenced, whereas mouse skin is dominated by gammadelta T cells. During tofacitinib treatment, many expanded lesional clones stuck around in both scalp and blood, and this persistence may partly explain why relapse happens after treatment is stopped.

What the time point label conveys for this sample: roughly 24 weeks on oral tofacitinib. The treatment or condition label for this specimen denotes: oral pan-JAK inhibitor, 5-10 mg twice daily. Peripheral blood and lesional scalp punch biopsies were obtained from patients with alopecia areata. After PBMCs were isolated by density centrifugation and stained for CD3, CD4 and CD8, a FACSAria was used to sort CD4+ and CD8+ T cells. Receptor libraries were prepared by the immunoSEQ multiplex PCR assay. To provide template for TCR sequencing, every sample had RNA extracted and reverse transcribed into cDNA. SuperScript III was used to make first-strand cDNA, primed with a 2:1 mix of oligo-dT and random hexamers. A synthetic immune receptor repertoire was used to assess amplification bias, and residual bias was removed computationally. On the study's bioinformatics: Raw reads were preprocessed to remove errors, and CDR3 was defined by IMGT conventions from the conserved cysteine to phenylalanine. Clonality was computed as 1 minus the Shannon entropy, with the entropy normalized by log2 of the number of productive unique TCRs. Whether scalp clones were CD4 or CD8 was inferred by matching scalp TCRbeta sequences against CD4 and CD8 repertoires sorted from blood. In its TCRdb copy, this immuneACCESS table keeps in-frame sequences only and misses some clones. Where compared with another copy, unresolved V genes explain less than half of these, and the others have no known cause. The V and J calls and clone size come from that table; D and trimming were worked out from the DNA. This sample is represented by about 200,000 clones; 55% to 75% of them were singletons. The ten largest clones add up to 5.5% of the sample.

V gives up 10 bases and J gives up 0 bases, and the segment between their germline ends measures 16 bases. CDR3 length: 15 amino acids, cysteine to phenylalanine. The sequence is cut down to CDR3 DNA, 45 bases in frame from base 1. Sequences KGHSH (CDR1) and LQKENI (CDR2) are obtained from the germline V gene. For this clone: Its binding antigen is unknown. No quality values exist for individual bases; no much larger clone is one base distant.

Sequenced here: CD4+ T cells sorted from blood, sampled at week 24, from a patient treated with tofacitinib. The chain links TRBV18 with TRBJ2-1; the D gene identity is not certain. This clonotype was obtained from a human donor with alopecia areata. In nucleotide form, the sequence is TGTGCCACCGGGCCGTACTCAAGCTCCTACAATGAGCAGTTCTTC. It specifies CATGPYSSSYNEQFF.